What follows describes a single T cell receptor (beta chain). The sample holds one count of this clone. What antigen it recognizes has not been identified. Qualities for individual bases were not recorded, and no much larger clone is one base off. The library was produced with the immunoSEQ multiplex PCR assay. Genomic DNA from the sorted T-cell subsets was used to amplify rearranged TCR beta chain products, which were then sequenced. On the study's bioinformatics: Shannon entropy and Simpson indices were used to quantify the repertoire diversity of productive TCR beta rearrangements. To gauge clonal expansion, the frequencies of the 100 most abundant productive TCR beta clonotypes among total reads were added together. A self-reactivity index based on amino acid usage at CDR3beta positions 6 and 7 was applied to the TRB repertoires. Two-way ANOVA was used for repertoire analyses, while Student t or Mann-Whitney tests were used for flow cytometric analyses. TCRdb took over this immuneACCESS table, retaining in-frame rearrangements with V and J assigned. Such tables are incomplete; in checked studies, under half of the missing clones stem from an unresolved V gene, and the remainder is unexplained. That table gives V, J and clone size, and the DNA gave D and trimming. Across this sample there are 45,000 or so clones, with 90% seen only once. About 0.53% of the sample is held by the ten biggest clonotypes.

The sample originates from a study of regulatory and conventional T cells in RAG deficiency listed by TCRdb under 2017. Regarding the research as a whole: The study used high-throughput TCR beta sequencing to compare repertoire diversity and composition of Treg, conventional CD4+ and CD8+ T cells between RAG-deficient patients and healthy controls. Points the paper makes about the study in general: Compared with controls, Omenn syndrome and CID/AS patients had approximately 97-fold fewer unique TCR beta sequences in Treg cells, but only roughly 10-fold fewer in the other subsets. Markedly lower Shannon entropy and higher Simpson indices were observed in RAG-deficient patients than in control T-cell subpopulations. Shorter CDR3 lengths were found in all patient T-cell subsets, and >90% Treg-Tconv repertoire overlap at nucleotide and amino acid level was observed in Omenn syndrome patients. For some subjects, some T-cell subset analyses were not performed. In Omenn syndrome patients, sorted CD25-high CD127-low cells may represent peripherally activated cells rather than bona fide Treg cells.

Conventional CD4+ T cells were purified from blood as CD25-low CD127-high cells before genomic DNA extraction. About eight healthy control donors served as the comparison group for repertoire analyses. Including cysteine and phenylalanine, the CDR3 has 20 amino acids. Only the CDR3 region is kept as DNA, spanning 60 bases read in frame from base 1. Another study also made use of these data, one on regulatory T cells. The other study reports the following: For the multiplex PCR, 52 forward TRBV primers and 13 reverse TRBJ primers were used, and amplification bias was corrected with both assay-based and computational methods. Restricted unique TRB V-J pairs and skewed V and J gene usage were observed in patient repertoires, most markedly in regulatory T cells. The study compared T-cell receptor beta repertoires of sorted regulatory, conventional CD4+ and CD8+ T cells between CD3G-deficient patients and healthy controls. Ficoll density separation was used to isolate peripheral blood mononuclear cells. Rearranged TRB loci were amplified from genomic DNA by multiplex PCR within the immunoSEQ assay. TRB amplicons were sequenced using an Illumina HiSeq platform. Custom algorithms error-filtered the raw sequences and aligned the raw sequences to reference gene sequences, after which the immunoSEQ online tools were used for analysis. The frequencies of productive and nonproductive TRB rearrangements were evaluated among unique sequences as well as among total sequences. Prism software was used to run t tests, Mann-Whitney tests or two-way ANOVA for comparisons between groups.

This receptor was obtained from a human donor in good health. This sequence uses TRBV21-1 and TRBJ2-7; the D segment call TRBD2 is taken from the table without a DNA check. TRBV21-1 is deemed a pseudogene. The sequencing input was CD4+ effector T cells sorted from blood. The DNA is TGTGCCAGCAGCAAGAAGGAGGGTAAGCCTAAAGCTGCCAAAAATTACGAGGTGTACTTC. It is translated as CASSKKEGKPKAAKNYEVYF.